This T cell receptor beta chain was identified in a study of identical twins. Each CDR3 protein gets one entry after TCRdb re-called the 5' RACE reads with MiXCR. The table has 150,000 or so distinct CDR3 sequences, roughly 3.3% seen once. Study-level points and caveats: Researchers reported excess low generation probability among twin-shared out-of-frame alpha sequences. Conclusions were based on cross-sectional statistical analysis, without following the same donors.

This clonotype was detected many times. The target antigen is unknown. Among all donors, each was a healthy Caucasian. The TCR sequence derives from a man younger than 35 in good health. The sequencing input was memory T cells sorted from blood.

The CDR3 region is CSVPPQDYPTDTQYF. CDR3 sequence (DNA): TGCAGCGTTCCTCCCCAAGACTACCCCACAGATACGCAGTATTTT. The rearrangement links TRBV29-1 to TRBJ2-3, with D perhaps matching TRBD2 (5 bases). CDR1 is SQVTM and CDR2 is ANQGSEA in the germline V gene. The V end lost 5 bases, the J end lost 2 bases, and 17 bases lay between the germline ends. The CDR3 covers 15 residues.